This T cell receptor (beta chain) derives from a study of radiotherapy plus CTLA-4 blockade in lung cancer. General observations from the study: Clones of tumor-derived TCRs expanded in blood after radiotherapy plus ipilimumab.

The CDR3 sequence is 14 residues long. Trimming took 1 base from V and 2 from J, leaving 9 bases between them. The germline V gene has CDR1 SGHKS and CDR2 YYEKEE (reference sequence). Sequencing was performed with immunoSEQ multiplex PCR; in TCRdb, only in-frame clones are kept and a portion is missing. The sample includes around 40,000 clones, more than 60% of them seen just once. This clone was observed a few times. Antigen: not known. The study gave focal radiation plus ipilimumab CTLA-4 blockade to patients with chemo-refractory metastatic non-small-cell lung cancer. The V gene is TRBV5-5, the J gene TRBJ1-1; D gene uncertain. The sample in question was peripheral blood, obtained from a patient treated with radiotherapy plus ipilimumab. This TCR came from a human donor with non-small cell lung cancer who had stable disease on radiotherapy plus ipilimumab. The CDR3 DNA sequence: TGTGCCAGCAGCTTGATGAGAGCTAACACTGAAGCTTTCTTT. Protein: CASSLMRANTEAFF. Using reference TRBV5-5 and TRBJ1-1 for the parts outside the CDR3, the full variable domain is DAGVTQSPTHLIKTRGQQVTLRCSPISGHKSVSWYQQVLGQGPQFIFQYYEKEERGRGNFPDRFSARQFPNYSSELNVNALLLGDSALYLCASSLMRANTEAFFGQGTRLTVV.